The clone carrying this T cell receptor beta chain was seen a few times. The CDR3 consists of 15 residues. The junction had 6 bases not matched to a gene; V was cut back by 2 bases and J by 3 bases. Per the germline V gene, CDR1 is SGHDN and CDR2 is FVKESK. The PCR used 60 Vbeta and 13 Jbeta primers. Sequencing used immunoSEQ multiplex PCR; TCRdb keeps in-frame clones, though not all of them. The sample includes approximately 150,000 clones, roughly three fifths of them seen just once. This sample is part of a study of cytomegalovirus exposure and HLA in healthy donors. Specimen: PBMCs. This chain connects TRBV14 to TRBJ2-5; 7 nucleotides agree with TRBD1. The sequence came from a male donor in good health and CMV-seronegative. The CDR3, as DNA: TGTGCCAGCAGCCAACTAGGGGACAGAAAAGAGACCCAGTACTTC. Residues: CASSQLGDRKETQYF.